The 21 T cell receptor beta chains given below trace back to one sample, sequenced in a study of blood T cell repertoires in COVID-19. TCRdb's table, derived via immunoSEQ multiplex PCR, lists solely in-frame clones and lacks some. The sample contains 380,000 or so clones, roughly 86% of which appear only once. Sequencing used PBMCs or T cells enriched from blood (not recorded which). These receptor sequences come from a young man who had recovered from COVID-19.

J is TRBJ2-7 and V is TRBV11-3; D is perhaps TRBD2 (5 bases). There are 14 residues in the CDR3. The germline CDR1 and CDR2 sequences are SGHNT and YENEEA. Deletions cut 4 bases from V and 0 bases from J, with 10 bases between. CDR3 protein: CASSYRGSSYEQYF. In DNA, the CDR3 is TGTGCCAGCAGCTACCGTGGGAGCTCCTACGAGCAGTACTTC.

This sequence joins TRBV19 and TRBJ1-1; a weak D match, TRBD1 (5 bases). Trimming removed 6 bases from V and 0 bases from J, with 14 bases in between. Looked up from germline, CDR1 is LNHDA and CDR2 is SQIVND (reference sequence). CDR3 length equals 15 residues. CDR3 in amino acids: CASSPQGRMNTEAFF. The CDR3, as DNA: TGTGCCAGTAGCCCCCAGGGTCGGATGAACACTGAAGCTTTCTTT.

The gene calls are TRBV5-4 and TRBJ2-3, with D unresolved. V lost 3 bases and J 0 bases, leaving 11 bases between the germline ends. Germline lookup yields CDR1 SGHNT and CDR2 YYREEE (reference sequence). The CDR3 runs 15 residues. CDR3 sequence reads: CASSSESTSTDTQYF. For the CDR3, the DNA is TGTGCCAGCAGCTCGGAGTCTACTAGCACAGATACGCAGTATTTT.

The V and J genes are TRBV9 and TRBJ1-6; 7 bases are a match to TRBD1. This CDR3 region has 13 residues. V lost 3 bases, J lost 7 bases, and 1 base stayed unmatched. Germline-derived CDR1 and CDR2 are SGDLS and YYNGEE. The CDR3, as DNA: TGTGCCAGCAGCGAGGGGGCCAATTCACCCCTCCACTTT. Amino acids: CASSEGANSPLHF.

This clone has a single count. The rearrangement joins TRBV27 to TRBJ1-4, with 8 bases that match TRBD1. The CDR3 contains 17 residues. The germline V gene encodes CDR1 MNHEY and CDR2 SMNVEV (reference sequence). With V trimmed by 4 bases and J by 7 bases, 14 bases remained unmatched. The CDR3 region is CASSSTLRDRRGEKLFF. Written as DNA, the CDR3 is TGTGCCAGCAGTTCAACCCTCCGGGACAGGAGAGGTGAAAAACTGTTTTTT.

The gene calls are TRBV7-9 and TRBJ1-2, with 8 bases matching TRBD1. The V gene's germline CDR1 is SEHNR and CDR2 FQNEAQ (reference sequence). The CDR3 is 14 amino acids. V trimming: 7 bases; J trimming: 7 bases; junction bases outside the gene matches: 11. The CDR3 DNA follows: TGTGCCAGCACCAATACAACAGGGGGTCGTGGCTACACCTTC. This encodes CASTNTTGGRGYTF.

The rearrangement joins TRBV7-6 to TRBJ1-4; the match to TRBD1 covers 8 bases. Germline loops: CDR1 SGHVS, CDR2 FNYEAQ. The V segment lost 5 bases and the J segment 7 bases; nucleotides outside the gene matches: 9. The CDR3 length is 15 residues. The CDR3 nucleotides read TGTGCCAGCAGCGCCGGACAGGGTGGCAGTGAAAAACTGTTTTTT. As protein: CASSAGQGGSEKLFF. The whole variable domain, remainder taken from reference TRBV7-6 and TRBJ1-4, is GAGVSQSPRYKVTKRGQDVALRCDPISGHVSLYWYRQALGQGPEFLTYFNYEAQQDKSGLPNDRFSAERPEGSISTLTIQRTEQRDSAMYRCASSAGQGGSEKLFFGSGTQLSVL.

The chain is built from TRBV15 and TRBJ1-5; possibly TRBD1 for D (5 bases). The CDR3 is 17 amino acids. In germline, CDR1 is LNHNV, CDR2 YYDKDF (reference sequence). The V end was cut by 3 bases, the J end by 8 bases, with 23 bases between. The CDR3 loop is CATSRDASNSPREPQHF. CDR3 sequence (DNA): TGTGCCACCAGCAGGGATGCCTCGAACAGTCCCAGGGAGCCCCAGCATTTT.

The chain couples TRBV6-6 to TRBJ2-7; 8 positions agree with TRBD1. V shed 7 bases, J shed 2 bases, and the junction held 10 bases outside the gene matches. CDR3 size: 15 residues. From germline, CDR1 is MNHNY and CDR2 SVGAGI (reference sequence). The CDR3: CASKPTQTGAYEQYF. DNA of the CDR3: TGTGCCAGCAAACCCACCCAGACAGGGGCCTACGAGCAGTACTTC.

This sequence joins TRBV19 and TRBJ2-3, with TRBD2 matching over 10 bases. This CDR3 is built from 16 residues. Trimming took 5 bases from V and 1 from J; bases not matched to a gene: 6. Looked up from germline, CDR1 is LNHDA and CDR2 is SQIVND (reference sequence). The CDR3 loop is CASSPSGGTRTDTQYF. CDR3 bases: TGTGCCAGTAGTCCTAGCGGGGGCACCCGCACAGATACGCAGTATTTT.

This chain joins TRBV10-3 and TRBJ2-7; a possible D gene is TRBD1 (7 bases). The germline V gene has CDR1 ENHRY and CDR2 SYGVKD. The CDR3 totals 15 residues. V was shortened by 0 bases and J by 3 bases, with 12 bases between the two germline ends. CDR3 bases: TGTGCCATCAGTGAGTCCTCCCAGGGGGGCTACGAGCAGTACTTC. Its translation is CAISESSQGGYEQYF.

This rearrangement joins TRBV7-2 to TRBJ2-7, with 9 bases aligning to TRBD2. CDR1 and CDR2 (germline): SGHTA, FQGNSA. V trimming: 2 bases; J trimming: 6 bases; junction bases outside the gene matches: 5. The CDR3 has 14 residues. The CDR3 protein is CASSLLAGEGEQYF. The CDR3 DNA is TGTGCCAGCAGCTTATTAGCGGGGGAAGGCGAGCAGTACTTC.

The V and J genes are TRBV6-5 and TRBJ1-1; D is unresolved. CDR3 length: 15 residues. Looked up from germline, CDR1 is MNHEY and CDR2 is SVGAGI. V lost 2 bases to trimming and J lost 2 bases, with 12 bases between them. CDR3 in amino acids: CASSYLPGGNTEAFF. The CDR3 DNA reads TGTGCCAGCAGTTACCTTCCGGGAGGTAACACTGAAGCTTTCTTT.

The chain is built from TRBV30 and TRBJ1-1, with a tentative D call TRBD1 (6 bases). Trimming stripped 2 bases from V and 3 bases from J, with 13 bases between. CDR1 and CDR2 from the germline V gene are GTSNPN and SVGIG (reference sequence). The CDR3 runs 14 residues. DNA for the CDR3: TGTGCCTGGAGTATCGGACAGTCCTACACTGAAGCTTTCTTT. Amino acid sequence: CAWSIGQSYTEAFF.

This CDR3 is CASSDSLGPYNEQFF. The CDR3 nucleotides are TGTGCCAGCAGTGACTCGTTGGGGCCTTACAATGAGCAGTTCTTC. The chain employs TRBV6-4 and TRBJ2-1; D is perhaps TRBD1 (5 bases). CDR3 length equals 15 residues. The germline gives CDR1 MRHNA, CDR2 SNTAGT. V dropped 0 bases and J dropped 4 bases, with 10 bases sitting between them.

The rearrangement joins TRBV18 to TRBJ1-2, with TRBD1 matching 7 bases. Germline lookup yields CDR1 KGHSH and CDR2 LQKENI. The trim removed 3 bases at V and 6 bases at J, leaving 7 bases unmatched. The CDR3 length is 14 residues. CDR3: CASSPSSTGNGYTF. The CDR3 DNA is TGTGCCAGCTCACCCTCGTCGACAGGGAATGGCTACACCTTC.

CDR3 coding DNA: TGTGCCAGCAGCAGTCACAGGGGGCAAAAGGAAAAACTGTTTTTT. Translation gives CASSSHRGQKEKLFF. The V and J genes are TRBV14 and TRBJ1-4; TRBD1 aligns across 9 bases. Germline V lookup: CDR1 SGHDN, CDR2 FVKESK. This CDR3 contains 15 residues. Trimming removed 5 bases from V and 8 bases from J; junction bases left unmatched: 9.

The chain has TRBV11-2 and TRBJ1-2; the match to TRBD1 covers 10 bases. Trimming cost V 0 bases and J 8 bases; bases outside gene matches: 6. Germline CDR1 SGHAT, CDR2 FQNNGV. The CDR3 has 15 amino acids. The CDR3 loop reads CASSLEPTGGWGYTF. For the CDR3, the DNA is TGTGCCAGCAGCTTAGAACCGACAGGGGGCTGGGGCTACACCTTC.

V gene TRBV9 combines with J gene TRBJ2-1, with 15 nucleotides matching TRBD2. CDR3 length: 17 residues. The junction had 9 bases not matched to a gene; V was cut back by 3 bases and J by 8 bases. Germline CDR1 and CDR2: SGDLS and YYNGEE. The CDR3 DNA sequence: TGTGCCAGCAGCGCGCACAGGACTAGCGGGGGGGATGATGAGCAGTTCTTC. Translated, it gives CASSAHRTSGGDDEQFF.

The CDR3 coding sequence is TGTGCCAGCAGCGACATTGACAGGGGGTACTACGAGCAGTACTTC. It specifies CASSDIDRGYYEQYF. The chain recombines TRBV5-6 with TRBJ2-7, with 9 positions matching TRBD1. Germline loops: CDR1 SGHDT, CDR2 YYEEEE. After removal of 4 bases from V and 3 bases from J, the junction contained 8 bases not matched to a gene. CDR3 length: 15 amino acids.

The chain joins TRBV11-2 to TRBJ2-1; 7 bases align to TRBD2. The CDR3 contains 13 residues. CDR1 is SGHAT, CDR2 FQNNGV, per germline. After removal of 3 bases from V and 7 bases from J, the junction contained 3 bases not matched to a gene. CDR3 DNA sequence: TGTGCCAGCAGCTTTTCAGCGGGGAATGAGCAGTTCTTC. This sequence encodes CASSFSAGNEQFF.